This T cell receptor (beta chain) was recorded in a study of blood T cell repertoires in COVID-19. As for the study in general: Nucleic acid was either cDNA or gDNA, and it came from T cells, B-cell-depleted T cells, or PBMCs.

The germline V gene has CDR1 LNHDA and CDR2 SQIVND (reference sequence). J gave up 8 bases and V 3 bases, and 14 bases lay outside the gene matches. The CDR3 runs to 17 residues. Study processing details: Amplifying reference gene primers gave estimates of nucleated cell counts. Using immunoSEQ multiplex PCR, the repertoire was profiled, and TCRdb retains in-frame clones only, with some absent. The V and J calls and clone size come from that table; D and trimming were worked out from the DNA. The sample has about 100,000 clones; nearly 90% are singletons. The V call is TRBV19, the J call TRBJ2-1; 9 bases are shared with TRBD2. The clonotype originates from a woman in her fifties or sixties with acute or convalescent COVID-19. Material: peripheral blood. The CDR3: CASSIEAGGYKFDEQFF. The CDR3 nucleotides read TGTGCCAGTAGTATTGAAGCGGGAGGTTATAAGTTCGATGAGCAGTTCTTC.